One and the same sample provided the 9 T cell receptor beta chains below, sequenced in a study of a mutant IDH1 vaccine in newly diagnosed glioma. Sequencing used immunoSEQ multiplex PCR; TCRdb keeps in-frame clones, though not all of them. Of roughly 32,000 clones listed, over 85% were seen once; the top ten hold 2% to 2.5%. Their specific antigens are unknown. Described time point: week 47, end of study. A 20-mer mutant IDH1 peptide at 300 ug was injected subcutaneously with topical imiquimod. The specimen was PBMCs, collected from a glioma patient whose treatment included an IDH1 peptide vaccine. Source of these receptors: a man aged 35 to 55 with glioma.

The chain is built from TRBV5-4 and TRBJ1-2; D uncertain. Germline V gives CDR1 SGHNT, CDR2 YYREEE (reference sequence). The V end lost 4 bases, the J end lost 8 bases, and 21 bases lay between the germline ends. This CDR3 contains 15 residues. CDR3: CASSGPGHLLVGYTF. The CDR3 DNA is TGTGCCAGCAGCGGCCCCGGGCATCTTCTCGTAGGCTACACCTTC.

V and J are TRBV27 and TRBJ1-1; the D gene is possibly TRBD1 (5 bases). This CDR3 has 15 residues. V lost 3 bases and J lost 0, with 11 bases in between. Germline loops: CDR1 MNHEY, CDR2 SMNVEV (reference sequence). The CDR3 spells CASSLGGTLNTEAFF. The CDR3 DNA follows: TGTGCCAGCAGTTTGGGGGGGACGCTGAACACTGAAGCTTTCTTT.

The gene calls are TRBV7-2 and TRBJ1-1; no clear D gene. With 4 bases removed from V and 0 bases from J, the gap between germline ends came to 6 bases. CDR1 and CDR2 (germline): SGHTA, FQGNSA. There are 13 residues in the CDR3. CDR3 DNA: TGTGCCAGCAGCTCCAACATGAACACTGAAGCTTTCTTT. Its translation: CASSSNMNTEAFF. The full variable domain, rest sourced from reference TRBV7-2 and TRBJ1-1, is GAGVSQSPSNKVTEKGKDVELRCDPISGHTALYWYRQSLGQGLEFLIYFQGNSAPDKSGLPSDRFSAERTGGSVSTLTIQRTQQEDSAVYLCASSSNMNTEAFFGQGTRLTVV.

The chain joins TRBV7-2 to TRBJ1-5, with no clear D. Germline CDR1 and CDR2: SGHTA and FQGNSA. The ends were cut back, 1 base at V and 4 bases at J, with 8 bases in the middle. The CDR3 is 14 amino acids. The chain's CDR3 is CASSLGRVNQPQHF. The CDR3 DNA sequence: TGTGCCAGCAGCTTAGGACGAGTTAATCAGCCCCAGCATTTT.

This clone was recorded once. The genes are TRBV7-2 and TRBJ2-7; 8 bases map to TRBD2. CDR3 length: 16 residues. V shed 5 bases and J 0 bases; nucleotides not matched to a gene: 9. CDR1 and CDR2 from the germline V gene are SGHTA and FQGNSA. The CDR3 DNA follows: TGTGCCAGCAGCACCGGGGGGGCAGGGGCCTCCTACGAGCAGTACTTC. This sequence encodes CASSTGGAGASYEQYF.

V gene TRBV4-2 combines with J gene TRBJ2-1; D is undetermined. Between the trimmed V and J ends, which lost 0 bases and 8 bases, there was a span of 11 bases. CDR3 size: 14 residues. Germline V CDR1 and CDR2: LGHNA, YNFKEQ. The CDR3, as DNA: TGTGCCAGCAGCCAAGAAACCCGCGAGGATGAGCAGTTCTTC. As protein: CASSQETREDEQFF.

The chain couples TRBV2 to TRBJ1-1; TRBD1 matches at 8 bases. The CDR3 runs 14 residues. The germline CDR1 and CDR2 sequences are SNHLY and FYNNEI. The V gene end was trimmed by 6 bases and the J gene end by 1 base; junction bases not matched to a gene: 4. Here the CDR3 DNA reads TGTGCCAGCAGCGTCCAGGGGGCGAACACTGAAGCTTTCTTT. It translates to CASSVQGANTEAFF. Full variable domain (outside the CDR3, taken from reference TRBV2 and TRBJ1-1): EPEVTQTPSHQVTQMGQEVILRCVPISNHLYFYWYRQILGQKVEFLVSFYNNEISEKSEIFDDQFSVERPDGSNFTLKIRSTKLEDSAMYFCASSVQGANTEAFFGQGTRLTVV.

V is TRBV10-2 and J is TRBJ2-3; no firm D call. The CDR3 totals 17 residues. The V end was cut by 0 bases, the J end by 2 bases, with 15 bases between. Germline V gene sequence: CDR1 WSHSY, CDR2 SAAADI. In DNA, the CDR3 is TGCGCCAGCAGTGAGTCAACAACCTCACGGGCCACAGATACGCAGTATTTT. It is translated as CASSESTTSRATDTQYF.

The CDR3: CSARNSYEQYF. The CDR3 nucleotides read TGCAGCGCACGGAACTCCTACGAGCAGTACTTC. V and J are TRBV29-1 and TRBJ2-7; D not resolved. The CDR3 has 11 amino acids. V lost 7 bases, J lost 0 bases, and 7 bases lay in between. CDR1 and CDR2 from the germline V gene are SQVTM and ANQGSEA.